The present TCR beta chain was sequenced within a study of molecular identifiers for immune sequencing clone quantification. General study results and limits: In naive cells, clones above 20 RNA copies held under 1% of molecules, whereas in effector cells they held over 97%.

TCRdb reprocessed the PCR reads via MiXCR and lists one record per CDR3 protein. The profile shows about 640,000 distinct CDR3 sequences, roughly 21% of them singletons. Many counts were recorded for this clonotype. Its matching antigen is unknown. With 0 bases removed from V and 5 bases from J, the gap between germline ends came to 9 bases. Per germline, CDR1 SGHDT and CDR2 YYEEEE. The CDR3 consists of 13 residues. Sorting captured naive CD8 T cells as CD8+CD4-CCR7+CD45RA+. Sample: naive CD8+ T cells from blood, with Jurkat cell RNA spiked in. Described subset: FACS-sorted CD8+CD4-CCR7+CD45RA+ naive T cells. The receptor was isolated from a human donor in good health. Some libraries in this study had Jurkat cell RNA spiked in. The chain recombines TRBV5-6 with TRBJ2-7, with D possibly matching TRBD1 (6 bases). CDR3 protein: CASSLGDNHEQYF. CDR3 sequence (DNA): TGTGCCAGCAGCTTGGGGGACAACCACGAGCAGTACTTC.